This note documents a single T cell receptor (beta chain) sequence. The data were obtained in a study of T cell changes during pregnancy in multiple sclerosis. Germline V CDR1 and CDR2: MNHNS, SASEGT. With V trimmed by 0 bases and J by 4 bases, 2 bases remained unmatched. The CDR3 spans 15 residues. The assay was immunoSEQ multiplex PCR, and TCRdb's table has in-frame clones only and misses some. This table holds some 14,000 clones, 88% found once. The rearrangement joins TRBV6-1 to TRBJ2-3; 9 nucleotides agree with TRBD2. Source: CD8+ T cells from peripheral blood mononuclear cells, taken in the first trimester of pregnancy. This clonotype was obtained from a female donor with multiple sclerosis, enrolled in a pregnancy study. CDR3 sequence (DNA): TGTGCCAGCAGTGAAGCGACTAGCGGCGCAGATACGCAGTATTTT. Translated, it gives CASSEATSGADTQYF.